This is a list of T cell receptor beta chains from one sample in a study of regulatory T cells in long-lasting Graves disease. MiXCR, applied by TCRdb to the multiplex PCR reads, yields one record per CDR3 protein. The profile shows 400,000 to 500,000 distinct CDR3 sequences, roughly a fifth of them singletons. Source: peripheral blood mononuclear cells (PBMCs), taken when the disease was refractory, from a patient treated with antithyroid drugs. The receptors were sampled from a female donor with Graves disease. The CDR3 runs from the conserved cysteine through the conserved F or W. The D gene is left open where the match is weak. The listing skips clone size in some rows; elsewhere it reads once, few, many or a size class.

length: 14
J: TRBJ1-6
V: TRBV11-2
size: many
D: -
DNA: TGTGCCAGCAGCTTAGGCTGGACAGATTCACCCCTCCACTTT
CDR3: CASSLGWTDSPLHF

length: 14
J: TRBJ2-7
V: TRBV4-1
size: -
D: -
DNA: TGCGCCAGCAGCCAAGATTGGGCCAACCTCGAGCAGTACTTC
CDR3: CASSQDWANLEQYF

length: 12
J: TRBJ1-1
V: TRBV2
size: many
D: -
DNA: TGTGCCAGCAGTAACGCGAACACTGAAGCTTTCTTT
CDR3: CASSNANTEAFF

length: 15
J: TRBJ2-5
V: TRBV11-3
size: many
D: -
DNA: TGTGCCAGCAGCTTAGACCCCGGGACCGGGGAGACCCAGTACTTC
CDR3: CASSLDPGTGETQYF

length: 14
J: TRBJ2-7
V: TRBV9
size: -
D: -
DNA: TGTGCCAGCAGCGAGGGGGGACATTCCTACGAGCAGTACTTC
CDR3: CASSEGGHSYEQYF

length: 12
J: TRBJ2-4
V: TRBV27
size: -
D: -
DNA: TGTGCCAGCAGTTTAGCGGGTGGAGAGGAGTTCTTC
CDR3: CASSLAGGEEFF

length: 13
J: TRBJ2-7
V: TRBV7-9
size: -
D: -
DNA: TGTGCCAGCAGCTTAGCAGCGCCGGACGAGCAGTACTTC
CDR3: CASSLAAPDEQYF

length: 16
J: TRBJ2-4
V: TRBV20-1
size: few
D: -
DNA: TGCAGTGCTAGAGTTACCCAACTAGGAACCAAAAACATTCAGTACTTC
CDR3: CSARVTQLGTKNIQYF

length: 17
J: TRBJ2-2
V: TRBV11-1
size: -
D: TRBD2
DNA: TGTGCCAGCAGCTTAGTGGCCGGGACTAGCGGCACCGGGGAGCTGTTTTTT
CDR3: CASSLVAGTSGTGELFF

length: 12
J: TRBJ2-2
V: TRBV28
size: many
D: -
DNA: TGTGCCAGCAGTTTGGGAGACGGGGAGCTGTTTTTT
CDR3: CASSLGDGELFF

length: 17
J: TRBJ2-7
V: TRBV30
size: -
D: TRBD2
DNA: TGTGCCTGGAGTGTTACCCGAACGAGCGGGAGGGCCCACGAGCAGTACTTC
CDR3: CAWSVTRTSGRAHEQYF

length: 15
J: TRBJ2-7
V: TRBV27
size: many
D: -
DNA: TGTGCCAGCAGCCCTTCACAGGACCAAGTCTACGAGCAGTACTTC
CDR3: CASSPSQDQVYEQYF

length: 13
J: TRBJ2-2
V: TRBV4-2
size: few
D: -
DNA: TGTGCCAGCAGCCAACAGGGCTCCGGGGAGCTGTTTTTT
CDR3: CASSQQGSGELFF

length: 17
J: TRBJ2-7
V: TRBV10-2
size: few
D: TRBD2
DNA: TGCGCCAGCAGTGAGTCGATTGGACTAGCGGGTTCCTACGAGCAGTACTTC
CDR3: CASSESIGLAGSYEQYF

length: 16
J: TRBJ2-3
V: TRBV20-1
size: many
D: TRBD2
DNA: TGCAGTGCTAGAGATCGTCAGGGAGGGTATGGAGATACGCAGTATTTT
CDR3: CSARDRQGGYGDTQYF

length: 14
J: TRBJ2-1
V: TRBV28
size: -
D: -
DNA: TGTGCCAGCAGCCTGTTGATGTCAGACAATGAGCAGTTCTTC
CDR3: CASSLLMSDNEQFF

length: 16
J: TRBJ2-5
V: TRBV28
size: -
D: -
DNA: TGTGCCAGCAGTTTATTAGGCACCCGAGACCAAGAGACCCAGTACTTC
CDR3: CASSLLGTRDQETQYF

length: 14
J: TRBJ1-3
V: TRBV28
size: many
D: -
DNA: TGTGCCAGCAGTTTGGGAGGACCGGGAAACACCATATATTTT
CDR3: CASSLGGPGNTIYF

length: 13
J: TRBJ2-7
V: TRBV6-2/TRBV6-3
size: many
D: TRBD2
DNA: TGTGCCAGCAGTCCCACGGGAGGCTACGAGCAGTACTTC
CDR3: CASSPTGGYEQYF

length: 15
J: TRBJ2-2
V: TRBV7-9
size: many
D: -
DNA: TGTGCCAGCAGCTTAATGGCGGAAAACACCGGGGAGCTGTTTTTT
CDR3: CASSLMAENTGELFF

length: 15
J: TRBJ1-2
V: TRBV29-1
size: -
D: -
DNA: TGCAGCGTTGAAGATGCAGACGGACGTAACTATGGCTACACCTTC
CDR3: CSVEDADGRNYGYTF

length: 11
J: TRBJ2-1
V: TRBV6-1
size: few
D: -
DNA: TGTGCCAGCAGTGAAGGGGCAGGGTTAATCTTC
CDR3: CASSEGAGLIF

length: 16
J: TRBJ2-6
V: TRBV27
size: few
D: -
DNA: TGTGCCACCTCGGACAGTATCTCCTCTGGGGCCAACGTCCTGACTTTC
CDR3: CATSDSISSGANVLTF

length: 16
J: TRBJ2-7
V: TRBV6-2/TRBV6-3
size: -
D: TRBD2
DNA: TGTGCCAGCAGTGATCCAGGGCGGGAGACCAACTACGAGCAGTACTTC
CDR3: CASSDPGRETNYEQYF

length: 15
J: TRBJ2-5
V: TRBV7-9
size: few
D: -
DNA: TGTGCCACCGGACAGCAAGAGCCTATACAAGAGACCCAGTACTTC
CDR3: CATGQQEPIQETQYF

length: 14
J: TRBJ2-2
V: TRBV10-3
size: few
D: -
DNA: TGTGCCACCGAGGTTGGCGGTTTGACCGGGGAGCTGTTTTTT
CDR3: CATEVGGLTGELFF

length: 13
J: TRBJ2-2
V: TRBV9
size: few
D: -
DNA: TGTGCCAGCAGCGTAGGTAGTACCGGGGAGCTGTTTTTT
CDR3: CASSVGSTGELFF

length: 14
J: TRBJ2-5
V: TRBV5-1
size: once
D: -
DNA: TGCGCCAGCAGCGATCGACGGAAACAAGAGACCCAGTACTTC
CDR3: CASSDRRKQETQYF

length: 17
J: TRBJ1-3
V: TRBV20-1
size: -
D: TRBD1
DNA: TGCAGTGCTAGAGCGGTCCAGGGGGATACCTCTGGAAACACCATATATTTT
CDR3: CSARAVQGDTSGNTIYF

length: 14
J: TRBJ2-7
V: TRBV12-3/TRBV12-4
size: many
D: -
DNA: TGTGCCAGCAGTCCCACAAGAGGGTCCTACGAGCAGTACTTC
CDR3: CASSPTRGSYEQYF

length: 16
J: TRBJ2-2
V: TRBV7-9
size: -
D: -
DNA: TGTGCCAGCACGTCAATCGGGACTTCGAACACCGGGGAGCTGTTTTTT
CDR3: CASTSIGTSNTGELFF

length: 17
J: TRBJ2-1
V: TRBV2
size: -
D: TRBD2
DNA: TGTGCCAGCAGTATTCCCCTCCGGCGGGAGAAGGCAGATGAGCAGTTCTTC
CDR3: CASSIPLRREKADEQFF

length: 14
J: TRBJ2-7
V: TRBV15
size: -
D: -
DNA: TGTGCCACCAGCGACCGGACAGTGTCCTACGAGCAGTACTTC
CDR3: CATSDRTVSYEQYF

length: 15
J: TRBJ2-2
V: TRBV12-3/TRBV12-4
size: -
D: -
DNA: TGTGCCAGCATCCTGGAAGGGCCGGGCACCGGGGAGCTGCTTTTT
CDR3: CASILEGPGTGELLF

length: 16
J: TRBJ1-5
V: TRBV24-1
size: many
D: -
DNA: TGTGCCACCAGTGATGGGAAGACCAGTAGCAATCAGCCCCAGCATTTT
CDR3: CATSDGKTSSNQPQHF

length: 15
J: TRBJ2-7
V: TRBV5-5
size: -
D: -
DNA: TGTGCCAGCAGACAAAGCTTACCAGTCTCCTACGAGCAGTACTTC
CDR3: CASRQSLPVSYEQYF

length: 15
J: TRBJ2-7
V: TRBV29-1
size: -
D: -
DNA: TGCAGCGTTGAAGATGGGTGGTCCGGGGGTTACGAGCAGTACTTC
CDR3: CSVEDGWSGGYEQYF

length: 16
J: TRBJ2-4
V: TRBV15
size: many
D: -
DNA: TGTGCCACCAGCGCAGGGCTGGGACTAGCCAAAAACATTCAGTACTTC
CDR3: CATSAGLGLAKNIQYF

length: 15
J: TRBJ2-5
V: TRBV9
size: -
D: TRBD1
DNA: TGTGCCAGCAGCCCGTTGACAGGGGCCCAAGAGACCCAGTACTTC
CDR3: CASSPLTGAQETQYF

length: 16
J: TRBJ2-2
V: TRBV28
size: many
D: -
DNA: TGTGCCAGCAGAGGTTTTACGAGGACCCCCACGGGGGAGCTGTTTTTT
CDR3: CASRGFTRTPTGELFF

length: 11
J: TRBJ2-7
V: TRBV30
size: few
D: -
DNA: TGTGCCTGGAGCGTTAGATGGAAGCAGTACTTC
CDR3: CAWSVRWKQYF

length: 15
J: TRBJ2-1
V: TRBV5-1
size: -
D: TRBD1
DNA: TGCGCCAGCAGCTTGGAACAGGGGGCGAGGAGTGAGCAGTTCTTC
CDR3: CASSLEQGARSEQFF

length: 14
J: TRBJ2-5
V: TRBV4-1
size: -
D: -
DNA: TGCGCCAGACTCGACCTAGAGGTGGTTGGGACCCAGTACTTC
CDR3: CARLDLEVVGTQYF

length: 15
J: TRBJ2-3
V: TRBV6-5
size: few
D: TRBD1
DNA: TGTGCCAGCAGTTACTCATGGGACAGTTCAGATACGCAGTATTTT
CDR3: CASSYSWDSSDTQYF